A single sample gave rise to the 15 T cell receptor beta chains below, sequenced in a study of blood T cells in healthy people across ages. Primed by a sample-barcoded 5' primer and a J-beta primer mix, a second PCR proceeded for 7 to 11 cycles. TCRdb ran MiXCR on the 5' RACE reads and lists one entry per CDR3 protein. The repertoire includes 1.4 million or so distinct CDR3 sequences, 35% to 45% of them detected once, and roughly 3.7% sits in the top ten. The specimen was blood. The receptors stem from a young woman in good health.

At least ten counts were recorded for this clonotype. V usage is TRBV5-1 and J usage is TRBJ2-7; TRBD2 matches at 7 bases. This CDR3 is built from 15 residues. The junction had 6 bases not matched to a gene; V was cut back by 0 bases and J by 3 bases. Germline V CDR1 and CDR2: SGHRS, YFSETQ. CDR3 residues: CASSLAGGLFYEQYF. The CDR3 bases are TGCGCCAGCAGCTTGGCGGGGGGTCTTTTCTACGAGCAGTACTTC. Together with reference TRBV5-1 and TRBJ2-7, the CDR3 gives the full variable domain: KAGVTQTPRYLIKTRGQQVTLSCSPISGHRSVSWYQQTPGQGLQFLFEYFSETQRNKGNFPGRFSGRQFSNSRSEMNVSTLELGDSALYLCASSLAGGLFYEQYFGPGTRLTVT.

This chain uses TRBV20-1 with TRBJ1-1, with D unresolved. V shed 3 bases and J shed 4 bases, with 9 bases lying between them. Germline values: CDR1 DFQATT, CDR2 SNEGSKA (reference sequence). The CDR3 is made up of 12 amino acids. The DNA for the CDR3 is TGCAGTGCTAGCCCGGCTCTCACTGAAGCTTTCTTT. It codes for CSASPALTEAFF.

CDR3 sequence reads: CASSEAQGRVYGYTF. CDR3 DNA sequence: TGTGCCAGCAGTGAAGCGCAGGGGCGCGTCTATGGCTACACCTTC. V and J are TRBV2 and TRBJ1-2, with TRBD1 as a possible D gene (6 bases). Germline loops: CDR1 SNHLY, CDR2 FYNNEI. The CDR3 loop spans 15 amino acids. Between the trimmed V and J ends, which lost 0 bases and 4 bases, there was a span of 12 bases.

V and J are TRBV2 and TRBJ1-1; D is unclear. Germline V gives CDR1 SNHLY, CDR2 FYNNEI. The CDR3 loop spans 13 amino acids. The V and J ends lost 3 bases and 1 base respectively, with 6 bases between them. The CDR3 loop is CASSEEGNTEAFF. CDR3 DNA: TGTGCCAGCAGTGAGGAGGGGAACACTGAAGCTTTCTTT.

The chain uses TRBV6-1 and TRBJ2-1; a possible D gene is TRBD2 (6 bases). The CDR3 loop spans 19 amino acids. The germline V and J ends were trimmed by 5 bases and 6 bases, with 29 bases remaining between them. The germline V gene encodes CDR1 MNHNS and CDR2 SASEGT. Here the CDR3 DNA reads TGTGCCAGCAGTCGAGGGGCACTGAGCGGCCAAAGGGGACTCAATGAGCAGTTCTTC. Translation: CASSRGALSGQRGLNEQFF.

The V call is TRBV7-2, the J call TRBJ2-2; TRBD2 matches at 12 bases. Germline values: CDR1 SGHTA, CDR2 FQGNSA. V was pared by 5 bases and J by 1 base, with 8 bases of the junction left unmatched. The CDR3 is made up of 18 amino acids. CDR3 nucleotides: TGTGCCAGCAGCCTGCGACTAGCGGGGGACCTGAACACCGGGGAGCTGTTTTTT. This translates into CASSLRLAGDLNTGELFF.

J is TRBJ1-2 and V is TRBV27, with D hard to call. Trimming cost V 5 bases and J 0 bases, with 10 bases left between them. This CDR3 spans 14 amino acids. Germline V CDR1 and CDR2: MNHEY, SMNVEV (reference sequence). CDR3 nucleotide sequence: TGTGCCAGCAGTAGGTCACCGGCTAACTATGGCTACACCTTC. Its protein is CASSRSPANYGYTF.

J is TRBJ2-7 and V is TRBV27, with a weak D call TRBD1 (6 bases). This CDR3 contains 16 residues. Germline CDR1 is MNHEY and CDR2 is SMNVEV (reference sequence). The V end was cut by 6 bases, the J end by 2 bases, with 20 bases between. CDR3 sequence (DNA): TGTGCCAGCAGAACTACCACAGGGATTCCCCCCTACGAGCAGTACTTC. Translated, it gives CASRTTTGIPPYEQYF.

This clonotype has a handful of counts. This sequence joins TRBV6-5 and TRBJ1-1; no clear D. CDR3 length: 13 amino acids. V was trimmed by 5 bases and J by 1 base, leaving 8 bases between them. Germline V gene data show CDR1 as MNHEY and CDR2 as SVGAGI. Here the CDR3 reads CASSGSPNTEAFF. As DNA, the CDR3 is TGTGCCAGCAGTGGGTCACCGAACACTGAAGCTTTCTTT.

Regarding this clonotype: One end of the junction varies from germline; a read error may be responsible. V gene TRBV9 combines with J gene TRBJ2-1; 10 bases are a match to TRBD2. Germline-derived CDR1 and CDR2 are SGDLS and YYNGEE. The CDR3 sequence is 15 residues long. The CDR3 region is CASGRLAGSDNEQFF. CDR3 sequence (DNA): TGTGCCAGCGGAAGACTAGCGGGCTCCGACAATGAGCAGTTCTTC. The variable domain in full, completed from reference TRBV9 and TRBJ2-1, reads DSGVTQTPKHLITATGQRVTLRCSPRSGDLSVYWYQQSLDQGLQFLIQYYNGEERAKGNILERFSAQQFPDLHSELNLSSLELGDSALYFCASGRLAGSDNEQFFGPGTRLTVL.

This clonotype was counted only a few times. The CDR3 DNA reads as TGCGCCAGCAGCTCCGGACAGGTTAGCACAGATACGCAGTATTTT. Amino acid sequence: CASSSGQVSTDTQYF. This chain joins TRBV5-1 and TRBJ2-3, with 7 positions matching TRBD1. Germline V CDR1 and CDR2: SGHRS, YFSETQ. CDR3 length: 15 amino acids. V was pared by 3 bases and J by 0 bases, with 4 bases of the junction left unmatched.

The CDR3 protein is CASSVHQDRMSTDTQYF. CDR3 nucleotide sequence: TGTGCCAGCAGCGTTCACCAGGACAGGATGAGCACAGATACGCAGTATTTT. The chain recombines TRBV9 with TRBJ2-3, with 7 bases lining up with TRBD1. Germline V gene data show CDR1 as SGDLS and CDR2 as YYNGEE. The CDR3 consists of 17 residues. With 2 bases clipped from V and 0 bases from J, the junction kept 9 bases outside the gene matches.

Only a few counts were recorded for this clonotype. The chain joins TRBV24-1 to TRBJ2-3; D gene uncertain. There are 14 residues in the CDR3. Trimming cost V 7 bases and J 2 bases, with 12 bases left between them. Germline V gene lookup returns CDR1 KGHDR and CDR2 SFDVKD. CDR3 sequence: CATSASWDTDTQYF. Here the CDR3 DNA reads TGTGCCACCAGCGCTAGTTGGGACACAGATACGCAGTATTTT.

This clonotype showed up just a few times. The V call is TRBV6-5, the J call TRBJ1-2, with a possible D match to TRBD1 (5 bases). V gave up 0 bases and J gave up 2 bases, with 10 bases separating them. CDR1 is MNHEY and CDR2 is SVGAGI in the germline V gene. CDR3 size: 15 residues. DNA of the CDR3: TGTGCCAGCAGTTACTCGGGGGTCACAAACTATGGCTACACCTTC. It translates to CASSYSGVTNYGYTF.

Only a few counts were recorded for this clonotype. J is TRBJ2-3 and V is TRBV20-1; D gene uncertain. Germline CDR1 DFQATT, CDR2 SNEGSKA (reference sequence). V was clipped by 0 bases and J by 6 bases, with 10 bases between them. The CDR3 is 13 residues long. The CDR3 loop reads CSARDEARDTQYF. The CDR3 region has the DNA TGCAGTGCTAGAGATGAGGCAAGGGATACGCAGTATTTT.